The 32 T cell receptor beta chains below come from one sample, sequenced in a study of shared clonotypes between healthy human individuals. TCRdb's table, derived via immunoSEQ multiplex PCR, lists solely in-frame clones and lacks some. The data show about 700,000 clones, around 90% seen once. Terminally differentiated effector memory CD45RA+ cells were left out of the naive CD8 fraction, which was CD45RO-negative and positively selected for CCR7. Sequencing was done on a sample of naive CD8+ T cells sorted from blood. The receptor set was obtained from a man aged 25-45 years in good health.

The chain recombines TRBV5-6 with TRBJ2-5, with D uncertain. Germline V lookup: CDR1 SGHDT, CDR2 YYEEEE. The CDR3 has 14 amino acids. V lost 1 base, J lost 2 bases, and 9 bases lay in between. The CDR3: CASSLTPHQETQYF. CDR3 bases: TGTGCCAGCAGCTTGACCCCTCATCAAGAGACCCAGTACTTC.

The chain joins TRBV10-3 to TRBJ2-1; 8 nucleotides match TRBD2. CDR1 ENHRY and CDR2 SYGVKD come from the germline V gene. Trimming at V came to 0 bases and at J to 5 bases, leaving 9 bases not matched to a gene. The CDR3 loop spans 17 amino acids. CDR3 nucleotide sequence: TGTGCCATCAGTGAGTCGAGAGCGGGGGTGACTGACAATGAGCAGTTCTTC. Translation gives CAISESRAGVTDNEQFF.

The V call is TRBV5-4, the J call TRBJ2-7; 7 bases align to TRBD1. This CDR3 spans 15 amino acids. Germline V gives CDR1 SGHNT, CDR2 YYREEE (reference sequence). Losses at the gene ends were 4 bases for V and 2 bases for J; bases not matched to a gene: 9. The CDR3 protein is CASSPQGPGAYEQYF. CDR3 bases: TGTGCCAGCAGCCCACAGGGGCCAGGGGCCTACGAGCAGTACTTC.

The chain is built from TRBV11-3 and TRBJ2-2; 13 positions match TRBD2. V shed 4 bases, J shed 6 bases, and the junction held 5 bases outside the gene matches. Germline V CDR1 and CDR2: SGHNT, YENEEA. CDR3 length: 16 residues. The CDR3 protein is CASSSRTSGSSGELFF. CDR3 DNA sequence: TGTGCCAGCAGCTCCCGGACTAGCGGGAGTTCCGGGGAGCTGTTTTTT.

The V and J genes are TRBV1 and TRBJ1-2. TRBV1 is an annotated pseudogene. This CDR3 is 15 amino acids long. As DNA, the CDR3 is TGCACCAGCAGATTCAGGCGGCGAAAGACCTATGGCTACACCTTC. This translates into CTSRFRRRKTYGYTF.

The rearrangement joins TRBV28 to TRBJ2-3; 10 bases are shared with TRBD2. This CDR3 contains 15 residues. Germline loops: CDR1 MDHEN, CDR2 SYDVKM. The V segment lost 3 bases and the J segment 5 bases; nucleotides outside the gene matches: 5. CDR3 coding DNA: TGTGCCAGCAGTTTTCAGCGGGGGGGTGTAGATACGCAGTATTTT. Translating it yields CASSFQRGGVDTQYF.

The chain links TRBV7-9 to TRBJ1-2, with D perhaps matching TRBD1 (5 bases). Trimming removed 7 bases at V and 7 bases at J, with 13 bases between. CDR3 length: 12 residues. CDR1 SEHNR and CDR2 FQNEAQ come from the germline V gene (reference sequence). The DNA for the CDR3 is TGTGCCAGCAATCGGCCTAGGGGTGGCTACACCTTC. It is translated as CASNRPRGGYTF.

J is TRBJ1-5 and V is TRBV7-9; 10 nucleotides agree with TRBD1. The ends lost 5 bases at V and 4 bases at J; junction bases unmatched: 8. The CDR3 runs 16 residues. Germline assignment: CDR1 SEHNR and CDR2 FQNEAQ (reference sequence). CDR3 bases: TGTGCCAGCAGCACTGAGGAGGGACAGGGGAATCAGCCCCAGCATTTT. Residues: CASSTEEGQGNQPQHF.

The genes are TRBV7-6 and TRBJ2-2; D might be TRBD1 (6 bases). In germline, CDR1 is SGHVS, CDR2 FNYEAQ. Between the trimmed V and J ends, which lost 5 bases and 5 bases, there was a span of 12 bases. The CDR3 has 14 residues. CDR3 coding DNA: TGTGCCAGCAGCGCCACAGGGAATACCGGGGAGCTGTTTTTT. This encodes CASSATGNTGELFF.

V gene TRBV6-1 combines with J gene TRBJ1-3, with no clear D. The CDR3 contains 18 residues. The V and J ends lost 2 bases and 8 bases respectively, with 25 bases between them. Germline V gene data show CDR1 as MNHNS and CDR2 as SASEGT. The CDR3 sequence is CASSENVAYSGLWDTIYF. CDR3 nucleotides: TGTGCCAGCAGTGAAAACGTCGCCTACTCTGGATTGTGGGACACCATATATTTT.

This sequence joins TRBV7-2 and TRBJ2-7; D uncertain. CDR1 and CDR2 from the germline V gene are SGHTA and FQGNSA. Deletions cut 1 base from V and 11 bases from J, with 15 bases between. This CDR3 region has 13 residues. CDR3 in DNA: TGTGCCAGCAGCTTAGTAGGGTACCAGGCCGAGTACTTC. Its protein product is CASSLVGYQAEYF.

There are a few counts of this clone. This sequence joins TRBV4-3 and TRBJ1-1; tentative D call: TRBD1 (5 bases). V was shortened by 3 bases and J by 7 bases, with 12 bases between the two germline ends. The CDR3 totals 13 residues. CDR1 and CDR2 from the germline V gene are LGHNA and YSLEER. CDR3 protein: CASSHGAGSEAFF. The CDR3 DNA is TGCGCCAGCAGCCATGGGGCAGGGAGTGAAGCTTTCTTT.

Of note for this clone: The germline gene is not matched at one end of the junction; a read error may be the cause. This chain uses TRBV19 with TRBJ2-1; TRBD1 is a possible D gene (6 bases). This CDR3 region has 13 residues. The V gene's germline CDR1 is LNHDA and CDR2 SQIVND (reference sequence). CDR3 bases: TGTGCCAGTAGTATAGTCCGGGACAACGAGCAGTTCTTC. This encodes CASSIVRDNEQFF.

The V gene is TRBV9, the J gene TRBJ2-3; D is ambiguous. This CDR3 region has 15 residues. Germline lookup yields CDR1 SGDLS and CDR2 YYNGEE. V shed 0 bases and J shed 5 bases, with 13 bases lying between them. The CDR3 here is CASSVGGRRLDTQYF. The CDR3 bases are TGTGCCAGCAGCGTAGGTGGCCGGAGATTAGATACGCAGTATTTT.

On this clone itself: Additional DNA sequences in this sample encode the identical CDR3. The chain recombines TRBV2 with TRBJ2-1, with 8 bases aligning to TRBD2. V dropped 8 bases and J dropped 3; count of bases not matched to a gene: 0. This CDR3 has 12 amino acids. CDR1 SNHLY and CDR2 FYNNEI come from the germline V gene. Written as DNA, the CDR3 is TGTGCCAGCCGGGGGGGCTACAATGAGCAGTTCTTC. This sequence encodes CASRGGYNEQFF.

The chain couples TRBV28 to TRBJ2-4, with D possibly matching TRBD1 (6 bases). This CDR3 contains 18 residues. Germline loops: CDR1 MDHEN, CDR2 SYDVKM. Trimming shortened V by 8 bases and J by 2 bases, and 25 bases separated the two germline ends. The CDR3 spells CASRSAAQGFGSKNIQYF. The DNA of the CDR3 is TGTGCCAGCCGGTCGGCGGCACAGGGATTCGGGTCCAAAAACATTCAGTACTTC.

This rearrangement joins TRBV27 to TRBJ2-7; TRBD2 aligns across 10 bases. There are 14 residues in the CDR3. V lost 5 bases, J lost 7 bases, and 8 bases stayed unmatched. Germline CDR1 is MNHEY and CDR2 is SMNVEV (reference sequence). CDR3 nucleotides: TGTGCCAGCAGTCAGCTAGCGGGAGCGGGTGAGCAGTACTTC. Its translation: CASSQLAGAGEQYF.

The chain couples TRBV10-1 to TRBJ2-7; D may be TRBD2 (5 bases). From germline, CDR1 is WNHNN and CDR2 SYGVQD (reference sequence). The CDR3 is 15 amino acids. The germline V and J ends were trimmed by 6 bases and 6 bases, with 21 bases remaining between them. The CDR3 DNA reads TGCGCCAGCAGAGATACTAGTAGTTTTATACGCGAGCAGTACTTC. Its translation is CASRDTSSFIREQYF.

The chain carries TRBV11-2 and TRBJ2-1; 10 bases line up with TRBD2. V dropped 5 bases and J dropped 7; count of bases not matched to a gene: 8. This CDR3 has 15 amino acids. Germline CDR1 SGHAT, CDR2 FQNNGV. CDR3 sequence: CASSVAGGGFNEQFF. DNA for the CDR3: TGTGCCAGCAGCGTAGCGGGAGGAGGCTTTAATGAGCAGTTCTTC.

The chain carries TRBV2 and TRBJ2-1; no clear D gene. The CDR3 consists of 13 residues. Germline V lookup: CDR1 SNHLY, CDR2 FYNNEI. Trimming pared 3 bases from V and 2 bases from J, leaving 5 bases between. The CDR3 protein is CASSDTTYNEQFF. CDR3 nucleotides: TGTGCCAGCAGTGATACTACCTACAATGAGCAGTTCTTC.

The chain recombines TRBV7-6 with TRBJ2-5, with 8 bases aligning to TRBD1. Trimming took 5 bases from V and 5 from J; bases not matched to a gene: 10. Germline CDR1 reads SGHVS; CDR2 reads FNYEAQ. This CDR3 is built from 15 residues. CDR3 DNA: TGTGCCAGCAGCCCGAGGGACAGGCGACCGGAGACCCAGTACTTC. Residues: CASSPRDRRPETQYF.

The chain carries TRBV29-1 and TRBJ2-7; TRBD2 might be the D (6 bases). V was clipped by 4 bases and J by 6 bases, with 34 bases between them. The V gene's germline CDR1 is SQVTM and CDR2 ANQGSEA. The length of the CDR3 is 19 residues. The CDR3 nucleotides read TGCAGCGTTGCTGGGTCGTGGGACTTAGATCCAAGGGTGGTCCGCGAGCAGTACTTC. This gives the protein CSVAGSWDLDPRVVREQYF.

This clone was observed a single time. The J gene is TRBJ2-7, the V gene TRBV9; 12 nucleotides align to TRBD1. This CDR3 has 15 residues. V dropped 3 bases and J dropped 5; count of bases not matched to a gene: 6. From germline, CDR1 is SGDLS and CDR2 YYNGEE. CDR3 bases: TGTGCCAGCAGCGGACCGGGACAGGGGGCTAACGAGCAGTACTTC. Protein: CASSGPGQGANEQYF.

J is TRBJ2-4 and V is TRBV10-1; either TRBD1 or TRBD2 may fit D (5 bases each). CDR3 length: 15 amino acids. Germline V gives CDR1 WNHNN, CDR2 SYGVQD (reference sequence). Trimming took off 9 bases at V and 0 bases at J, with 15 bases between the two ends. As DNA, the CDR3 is TGCGCCAGGGTATTAGGGACGCTAGCCAAAAACATTCAGTACTTC. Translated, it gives CARVLGTLAKNIQYF.

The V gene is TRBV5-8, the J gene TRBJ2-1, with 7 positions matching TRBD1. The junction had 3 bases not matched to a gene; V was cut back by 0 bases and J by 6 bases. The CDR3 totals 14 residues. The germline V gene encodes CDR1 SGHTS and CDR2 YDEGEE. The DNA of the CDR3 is TGTGCCAGCAGCTTGGGACAGGGATCCAATGAGCAGTTCTTC. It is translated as CASSLGQGSNEQFF. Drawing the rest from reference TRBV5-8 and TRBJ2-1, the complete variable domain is EAGVTQSPTHLIKTRGQQATLRCSPISGHTSVYWYQQALGLGLQFLLWYDEGEERNRGNFPPRFSGRQFPNYSSELNVNALELEDSALYLCASSLGQGSNEQFFGPGTRLTVL.

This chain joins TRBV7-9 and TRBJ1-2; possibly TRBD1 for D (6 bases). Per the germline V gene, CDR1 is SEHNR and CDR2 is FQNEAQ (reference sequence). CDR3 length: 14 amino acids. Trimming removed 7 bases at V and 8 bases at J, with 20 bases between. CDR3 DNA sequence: TGTGCCAGCAACCCTTGGACAGACGGAGAAGGCTACACCTTC. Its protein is CASNPWTDGEGYTF.

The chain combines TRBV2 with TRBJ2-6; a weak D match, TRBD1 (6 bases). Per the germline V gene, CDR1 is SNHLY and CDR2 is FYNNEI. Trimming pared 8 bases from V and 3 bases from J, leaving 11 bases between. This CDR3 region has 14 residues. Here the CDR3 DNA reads TGTGCCAGCCTGGACAGAAGTGGGGCCAACGTCCTGACTTTC. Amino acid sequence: CASLDRSGANVLTF.

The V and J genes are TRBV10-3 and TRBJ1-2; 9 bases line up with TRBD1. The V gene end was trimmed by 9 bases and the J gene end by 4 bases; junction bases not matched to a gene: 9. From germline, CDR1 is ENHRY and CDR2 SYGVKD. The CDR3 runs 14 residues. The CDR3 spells CAIYTGGAGYGYTF. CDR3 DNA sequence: TGTGCCATATATACAGGGGGCGCGGGCTATGGCTACACCTTC.

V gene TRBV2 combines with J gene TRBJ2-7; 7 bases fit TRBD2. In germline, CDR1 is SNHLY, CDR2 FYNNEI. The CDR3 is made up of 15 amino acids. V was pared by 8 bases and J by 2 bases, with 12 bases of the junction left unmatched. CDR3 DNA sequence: TGTGCCAGCCAGAGGGAGTCTAGCGGTACCTACGAGCAGTACTTC. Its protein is CASQRESSGTYEQYF. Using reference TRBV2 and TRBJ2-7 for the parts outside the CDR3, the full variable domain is EPEVTQTPSHQVTQMGQEVILRCVPISNHLYFYWYRQILGQKVEFLVSFYNNEISEKSEIFDDQFSVERPDGSNFTLKIRSTKLEDSAMYFCASQRESSGTYEQYFGPGTRLTVT.

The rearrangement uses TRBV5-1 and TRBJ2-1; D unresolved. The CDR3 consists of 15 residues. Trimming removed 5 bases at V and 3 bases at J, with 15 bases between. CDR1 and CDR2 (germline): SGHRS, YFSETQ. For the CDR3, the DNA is TGCGCCAGCAGTCCACTACCCGGGTTCTACAATGAGCAGTTCTTC. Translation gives CASSPLPGFYNEQFF. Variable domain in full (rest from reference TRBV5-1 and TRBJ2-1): KAGVTQTPRYLIKTRGQQVTLSCSPISGHRSVSWYQQTPGQGLQFLFEYFSETQRNKGNFPGRFSGRQFSNSRSEMNVSTLELGDSALYLCASSPLPGFYNEQFFGPGTRLTVL.

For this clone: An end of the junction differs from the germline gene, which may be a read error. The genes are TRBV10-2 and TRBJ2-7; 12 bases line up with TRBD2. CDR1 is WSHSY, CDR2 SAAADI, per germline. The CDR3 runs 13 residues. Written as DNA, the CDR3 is TGCGCCAGCAGTGAGGCCAGAGGACTAGCGGGACGCTTC. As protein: CASSEARGLAGRF.

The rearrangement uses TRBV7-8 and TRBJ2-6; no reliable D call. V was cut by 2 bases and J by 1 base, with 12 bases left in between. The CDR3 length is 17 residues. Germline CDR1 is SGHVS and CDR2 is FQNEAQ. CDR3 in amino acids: CASSLRGFQSGANVLTF. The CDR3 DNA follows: TGTGCCAGCAGCTTACGCGGCTTCCAATCTGGGGCCAACGTCCTGACTTTC.